The 27 T cell receptor beta chains in this list originate from one sample, sequenced in a study of beta chain features in type 1 diabetes. Expressed TCRB transcripts were sequenced because the entire RNA isolate underwent reverse transcription. Only in-frame clones appear in the TCRdb table, and some are missing; sequencing was by immunoSEQ multiplex PCR. The table shows roughly 290,000 clones, with around 7.8% occurring only once. Sequencing was done on a sample of central memory CD4+ T cells from blood. The receptors shown here come from a woman aged 18-35 years in good health.

The chain links TRBV4-3 to TRBJ2-4; D tentatively fits TRBD1 or TRBD2 (5 bases each). The CDR3 is made up of 17 amino acids. V dropped 4 bases and J dropped 0 bases, with 16 bases sitting between them. The V gene's germline CDR1 is LGHNA and CDR2 YSLEER. DNA of the CDR3: TGCGCCAGCAGCCGAGCCCGGGACGATGTAGCCAAAAACATTCAGTACTTC. Amino acid sequence: CASSRARDDVAKNIQYF.

This clone has a handful of counts. This chain joins TRBV6-1 and TRBJ1-2; no clear D. CDR1 is MNHNS and CDR2 is SASEGT in the germline V gene. The CDR3 contains 13 residues. V was trimmed by 8 bases and J by 8 bases, leaving 18 bases between them. The CDR3 sequence: CASGNNQERGYTF. CDR3 coding DNA: TGTGCCAGCGGGAACAACCAGGAGCGAGGCTACACCTTC.

The CDR3 is CASSYGLDYEQYF. The CDR3 nucleotides are TGTGCCAGCAGTTACGGACTAGACTACGAGCAGTACTTC. J is TRBJ2-7 and V is TRBV6-6; 7 nucleotides agree with TRBD2. Germline V CDR1 and CDR2: MNHNY, SVGAGI (reference sequence). Trimming cost V 2 bases and J 3 bases; bases outside gene matches: 1. The CDR3 has 13 amino acids.

This clone was detected a few times. The same CDR3 arises from other DNA sequences in this sample as well. The J gene is TRBJ2-5, the V gene TRBV20-1; 7 bases match TRBD2. This CDR3 is 11 amino acids long. CDR1 is DFQATT and CDR2 is SNEGSKA in the germline V gene (reference sequence). The CDR3 sequence is CSPGGQETQYF. The CDR3, as DNA: TGCAGCCCCGGGGGGCAAGAGACCCAGTACTTC.

The chain uses TRBV28 and TRBJ1-1; D remains unclear. CDR1 MDHEN and CDR2 SYDVKM come from the germline V gene. Trimming pared 6 bases from V and 2 bases from J, leaving 16 bases between. CDR3 length equals 15 residues. This CDR3 is CASSPLGRENTEAFF. CDR3 sequence (DNA): TGTGCCAGCAGCCCTCTGGGGAGGGAAAACACTGAAGCTTTCTTT.

This chain links TRBV7-3 with TRBJ1-1; D is unresolved. CDR1 and CDR2 from the germline V gene are SGHTA and FQGTGA. The V end lost 5 bases, the J end lost 6 bases, and 13 bases lay between the germline ends. This CDR3 spans 13 amino acids. CDR3 in DNA: TGTGCCAGCAGCAAAGGGAGGTCGCCTGAAGCTTTCTTT. Translated: CASSKGRSPEAFF.

The sample holds a few counts of this clone. J is TRBJ2-5 and V is TRBV4-2; TRBD1 aligns across 11 bases. The germline V gene encodes CDR1 LGHNA and CDR2 YNFKEQ. After removal of 2 bases from V and 2 bases from J, the junction contained 4 bases not matched to a gene. This CDR3 is 16 amino acids long. The CDR3 coding sequence is TGTGCCAGCAGCCAAACGGGGACAGGGGGACAAGAGACCCAGTACTTC. Its translation: CASSQTGTGGQETQYF.

The sample holds a few counts of this clone. The gene calls are TRBV6-6 and TRBJ2-1; 7 bases are a match to TRBD1. Trimming took 6 bases from V and 16 from J; bases not matched to a gene: 9. Germline V gene data show CDR1 as MNHNY and CDR2 as SVGAGI (reference sequence). The CDR3 extends over 11 amino acids. Here the CDR3 reads CASSLTGIPFF. In DNA form, the CDR3 reads TGTGCCAGCAGCTTGACAGGGATCCCATTCTTC.

The chain has TRBV10-3 and TRBJ2-5; D unresolved. CDR3 length equals 13 residues. Per germline, CDR1 ENHRY and CDR2 SYGVKD. Trimming took off 4 bases at V and 2 bases at J, with 8 bases between the two ends. This chain's CDR3 is CAISAREQETQYF. In DNA form, the CDR3 reads TGTGCCATCAGTGCCCGCGAACAAGAGACCCAGTACTTC.

In its sample, this clone was seen a few times. The V gene is TRBV18, the J gene TRBJ1-1, with TRBD1 matching 12 bases. The J segment lost 5 bases and the V segment lost 3 bases, leaving 4 bases of the junction unmatched. Germline V gene data show CDR1 as KGHSH and CDR2 as LQKENI. The CDR3 covers 15 residues. This CDR3 is CASSPSGQGATEAFF. CDR3 DNA: TGTGCCAGCTCACCTTCGGGACAGGGGGCGACTGAAGCTTTCTTT.

In its sample, this clone was seen a few times. This chain joins TRBV28 and TRBJ2-3, with D possibly matching TRBD2 (6 bases). Trimming took off 5 bases at V and 2 bases at J, with 17 bases between the two ends. Per germline, CDR1 MDHEN and CDR2 SYDVKM. The CDR3 consists of 16 residues. The CDR3 sequence is CASSAPGLASTDTQYF. The DNA for the CDR3 is TGTGCCAGCAGTGCACCCGGGCTAGCGTCCACAGATACGCAGTATTTT.

This clone was seen a handful of times. The V call is TRBV15, the J call TRBJ2-5; D call uncertain. This CDR3 has 13 amino acids. Deletions cut 1 base from V and 4 bases from J, with 7 bases between. Per germline, CDR1 LNHNV and CDR2 YYDKDF (reference sequence). CDR3 DNA: TGTGCCACCAGCAGAGGGTTTTTAGAGACCCAGTACTTC. This sequence encodes CATSRGFLETQYF.

The rearrangement uses TRBV2 and TRBJ2-5; D perhaps matches TRBD2 (7 bases). The CDR3 totals 13 residues. The germline CDR1 and CDR2 sequences are SNHLY and FYNNEI. V lost 3 bases and J 4 bases, leaving 9 bases between the germline ends. The CDR3 nucleotides are TGTGCCAGCAGTGAGGGGGGGCTAGAGACCCAGTACTTC. Its protein product is CASSEGGLETQYF.

This clone was seen more than once but under ten times. V and J are TRBV29-1 and TRBJ2-7; D call uncertain. Trimming pared 1 base from V and 0 bases from J, leaving 10 bases between. Germline V gene sequence: CDR1 SQVTM, CDR2 ANQGSEA. This CDR3 contains 14 residues. CDR3 sequence: CSVEGTLDSYEQYF. In DNA, the CDR3 is TGCAGCGTTGAAGGGACCCTCGACTCCTACGAGCAGTACTTC.

The chain carries TRBV28 and TRBJ1-1; D not resolved. Trimming removed 4 bases from V and 1 base from J, with 13 bases in between. This CDR3 region has 15 residues. CDR1 is MDHEN and CDR2 is SYDVKM in the germline V gene. The CDR3 region is CASSSPREGNTEAFF. DNA for the CDR3: TGTGCCAGCAGTTCCCCCCGGGAGGGGAACACTGAAGCTTTCTTT.

The chain joins TRBV7-2 to TRBJ1-2; D call uncertain. CDR1 is SGHTA and CDR2 is FQGNSA in the germline V gene. V was shortened by 5 bases and J by 7 bases, with 17 bases between the two germline ends. The CDR3 sequence is 14 residues long. The chain's CDR3 is CASSPYGLLGGYTF. CDR3 nucleotides: TGTGCCAGCAGCCCTTACGGACTTCTCGGTGGCTACACCTTC.

The chain recombines TRBV19 with TRBJ1-2; D unclear. CDR3 length: 16 amino acids. Germline V lookup: CDR1 LNHDA, CDR2 SQIVND (reference sequence). Trimming cost V 1 base and J 2 bases, with 14 bases left between them. CDR3 in DNA: TGTGCCAGTAGTATAGGGCAAGGCATTCAGAACTATGGCTACACCTTC. As protein: CASSIGQGIQNYGYTF.

V and J are TRBV9 and TRBJ1-4; D remains unclear. Trimming pared 7 bases from V and 8 bases from J, leaving 15 bases between. The CDR3 runs 13 residues. CDR1 and CDR2 from the germline V gene are SGDLS and YYNGEE. The CDR3, as DNA: TGTGCCAGCCGCCGGGCCCTGGGAGAAAAACTGTTTTTT. Protein sequence: CASRRALGEKLFF.

On this clone itself: Other DNA sequences of this sample code for an identical CDR3. This chain connects TRBV7-2 to TRBJ2-1; D is unclear. The germline CDR1 and CDR2 sequences are SGHTA and FQGNSA. The CDR3 runs to 16 residues. The ends were cut back, 5 bases at V and 0 bases at J, with 14 bases in the middle. CDR3 nucleotides: TGTGCCAGCAGCCCCCAGAGTGGTGCCTCCTACAATGAGCAGTTCTTC. Protein: CASSPQSGASYNEQFF.

This chain connects TRBV27 to TRBJ2-5; D uncertain. Germline V gene data show CDR1 as MNHEY and CDR2 as SMNVEV (reference sequence). Deletions cut 2 bases from V and 7 bases from J, with 5 bases between. There are 11 residues in the CDR3. The CDR3 is CASSLLGTQYF. For the CDR3, the DNA is TGTGCCAGCAGTTTACTCGGGACCCAGTACTTC.

This clone was seen only a few times. V gene TRBV5-1 combines with J gene TRBJ1-5; possible D gene TRBD1, 5 bases. The CDR3 covers 14 residues. Germline V gene sequence: CDR1 SGHRS, CDR2 YFSETQ. Deletions cut 4 bases from V and 2 bases from J, with 10 bases between. The CDR3 reads CASSEGFGNQPQHF. The CDR3 bases are TGCGCCAGCAGCGAGGGGTTTGGCAATCAGCCCCAGCATTTT.

This clone has just a few counts. The genes are TRBV29-1 and TRBJ1-2; D call uncertain. CDR1 SQVTM and CDR2 ANQGSEA come from the germline V gene. The CDR3 length is 12 residues. Trimming left V 7 bases short and J 5 bases short, with 14 bases between. The CDR3 reads CSGSGKGYGYTF. CDR3 DNA: TGCAGCGGATCGGGGAAAGGATATGGCTACACCTTC.

The chain couples TRBV6-5 to TRBJ2-2, with TRBD2 identical over 8 bases. Germline assignment: CDR1 MNHEY and CDR2 SVGAGI. The CDR3 contains 16 residues. The V and J ends lost 1 base and 8 bases, in that order; junction bases with no gene match: 9. The CDR3: CASSYLTGAGVGELFF. The CDR3 region has the DNA TGTGCCAGCAGTTACTTAACGGGAGCGGGAGTGGGGGAGCTGTTTTTT.

This clone turned up a few times. This chain joins TRBV5-1 and TRBJ1-1; maybe TRBD1 (5 bases). This CDR3 region has 17 residues. Trimming pared 4 bases from V and 5 bases from J, leaving 24 bases between. Germline loops: CDR1 SGHRS, CDR2 YFSETQ. Here the CDR3 DNA reads TGCGCCAGCAGCCTTTCGGGACCCGGGAGGGGTCGAACTGAAGCTTTCTTT. It specifies CASSLSGPGRGRTEAFF.

This clone occurred a few times. This chain links TRBV7-3 with TRBJ1-1; D is uncertain. Germline V gives CDR1 SGHTA, CDR2 FQGTGA. The CDR3 loop spans 13 amino acids. V was clipped by 0 bases and J by 1 base, with 3 bases between them. CDR3 in amino acids: CASSLTQNTEAFF. The CDR3 DNA sequence: TGTGCCAGCAGCTTAACACAGAACACTGAAGCTTTCTTT.

The gene calls are TRBV7-2 and TRBJ1-4, with D uncertain. Germline CDR1 SGHTA, CDR2 FQGNSA. There are 13 residues in the CDR3. The V gene lost 3 bases and the J gene lost 6 bases, with 8 bases spanning the gap. Written as DNA, the CDR3 is TGTGCCAGCAGCTTCCGGACGGATGAAAAACTGTTTTTT. It yields the protein CASSFRTDEKLFF.

There are many counts of this clone. The V gene is TRBV7-9, the J gene TRBJ1-1; the D gene is possibly TRBD1 (5 bases). Germline-derived CDR1 and CDR2 are SEHNR and FQNEAQ (reference sequence). The CDR3 contains 14 residues. The V and J ends lost 5 bases and 4 bases respectively, with 14 bases between them. The CDR3 DNA reads as TGTGCCAGCAGCCCCCAGGGCGGGAGCACTGAAGCTTTCTTT. It encodes CASSPQGGSTEAFF.